A single sample gave rise to the 11 T cell receptor beta chains below, sequenced in a study of Ad26.COV2.S vaccination and SARS-CoV-2 variants. Treatment given: about 20 received Ad26.COV2.S at low or high dose, single or two shots; about 5 received placebo; per-sample allocation not given. Samples came from day 63 after the first vaccine or placebo injection. Produced via immunoSEQ multiplex PCR; TCRdb's table is partial and in-frame only. The sample contains about 420,000 clones, around 89% of which appear only once. The source material was peripheral blood, sampled in a trial of Ad26.COV2.S vaccine versus placebo. The receptor source for this set is a person aged 18-60 years who received the Ad26.COV2.S COVID-19 vaccine or a placebo.

This clone was found once. This sequence joins TRBV28 and TRBJ2-3; a weak D match, TRBD1 (6 bases). The CDR3 is made up of 15 amino acids. V lost 2 bases to trimming and J lost 4 bases, with 13 bases between them. CDR1 is MDHEN and CDR2 is SYDVKM in the germline V gene. The CDR3 protein is CASSLIVRGSDTQYF. The CDR3 nucleotides are TGTGCCAGCAGTTTAATAGTAAGGGGGTCAGATACGCAGTATTTT. Full variable domain (missing parts from reference TRBV28 and TRBJ2-3): DVKVTQSSRYLVKRTGEKVFLECVQDMDHENMFWYRQDPGLGLRLIYFSYDVKMKEKGDIPEGYSVSREKKERFSLILESASTNQTSMYLCASSLIVRGSDTQYFGPGTRLTVL.

This clone occurred many times. This chain connects TRBV28 to TRBJ2-5; TRBD1 matches 8 bases. Germline loops: CDR1 MDHEN, CDR2 SYDVKM. This CDR3 has 15 amino acids. Trimming removed 1 base from V and 1 base from J; junction bases left unmatched: 2. CDR3 amino acids: CASSLSGGGQETQYF. The DNA for the CDR3 is TGTGCCAGCAGTTTATCAGGGGGCGGCCAAGAGACCCAGTACTTC.

The CDR3 protein is CASSLGGWLAGYTF. CDR3 in DNA: TGTGCCAGCAGTTTAGGCGGCTGGCTGGCTGGCTACACCTTC. V gene TRBV27 combines with J gene TRBJ1-2; D unclear. The CDR3 is 14 residues long. Germline V gives CDR1 MNHEY, CDR2 SMNVEV (reference sequence). Trimming cost V 2 bases and J 7 bases, with 14 bases left between them.

The chain joins TRBV28 to TRBJ2-4; no reliable D call. The V gene's germline CDR1 is MDHEN and CDR2 SYDVKM. V gave up 3 bases and J gave up 0 bases, with 9 bases separating them. The CDR3 consists of 15 residues. CDR3 coding DNA: TGTGCCAGCAGTTTCCGCAGTCTAGCCAAAAACATTCAGTACTTC. It yields the protein CASSFRSLAKNIQYF.

This chain links TRBV20-1 with TRBJ2-2; possibly TRBD2 for D (5 bases). V gave up 5 bases and J gave up 11 bases, with 12 bases separating them. The CDR3 has 11 amino acids. CDR1 is DFQATT, CDR2 SNEGSKA, per germline (reference sequence). The CDR3 DNA follows: TGCAGTGCTCACTGGGCGGGCGAGCTGTTTTTT. It encodes CSAHWAGELFF.

The chain carries TRBV12-3 or TRBV12-4 and TRBJ1-4; tentatively, D is TRBD1 (5 bases). V was cut by 5 bases and J by 11 bases, with 15 bases left in between. The CDR3 extends over 13 amino acids. CDR3 in DNA: TGTGCCAGCAGTCCACAGGAGGAGGGTAAACTGTTTTTT. Protein sequence: CASSPQEEGKLFF.

The chain joins TRBV7-8 to TRBJ1-1, with 9 nucleotides matching TRBD1. Trimming removed 5 bases from V and 2 bases from J; junction bases left unmatched: 6. CDR1 and CDR2 from the germline V gene are SGHVS and FQNEAQ. The CDR3 totals 15 residues. The CDR3 loop is CASSLRQGDNTEAFF. For the CDR3, the DNA is TGTGCCAGCAGCCTACGACAGGGGGATAACACTGAAGCTTTCTTT.

In its sample, this clone was seen once. The chain recombines TRBV19 with TRBJ2-7; 10 bases agree with TRBD1. CDR3 size: 14 residues. Germline V gene lookup returns CDR1 LNHDA and CDR2 SQIVND (reference sequence). With 4 bases clipped from V and 3 bases from J, the junction kept 3 bases outside the gene matches. The CDR3 spells CASSRRTGGYEQYF. The CDR3 nucleotides are TGTGCCAGTAGTAGGCGGACAGGGGGCTACGAGCAGTACTTC.

This clone was counted a single time. This chain's CDR3 is CASRLDAGHTGELFF. For the CDR3, the DNA is TGTGCCAGCAGACTTGACGCAGGACACACCGGGGAGCTGTTTTTT. V and J are TRBV2 and TRBJ2-2, with D uncertain. Germline V gene data show CDR1 as SNHLY and CDR2 as FYNNEI. The CDR3 length is 15 residues. V gave up 6 bases and J gave up 3 bases, with 14 bases separating them.

The rearrangement links TRBV7-9 to TRBJ1-2; 9 nucleotides align to TRBD1. This CDR3 comprises 15 residues. V shed 3 bases and J 2 bases; nucleotides not matched to a gene: 4. Germline V lookup: CDR1 SEHNR, CDR2 FQNEAQ (reference sequence). The CDR3 spells CASSLGQGYNYGYTF. The CDR3 nucleotides are TGTGCCAGCAGCTTGGGACAGGGATACAACTATGGCTACACCTTC.

The V call is TRBV5-1, the J call TRBJ2-1; the match to TRBD2 covers 8 bases. V was pared by 3 bases and J by 3 bases, with 8 bases of the junction left unmatched. The CDR3 is 16 residues long. CDR1 SGHRS and CDR2 YFSETQ come from the germline V gene. The CDR3 loop reads CASSSGGAVHYNEQFF. The CDR3 DNA follows: TGCGCCAGCAGCTCCGGGGGGGCGGTTCACTACAATGAGCAGTTCTTC.